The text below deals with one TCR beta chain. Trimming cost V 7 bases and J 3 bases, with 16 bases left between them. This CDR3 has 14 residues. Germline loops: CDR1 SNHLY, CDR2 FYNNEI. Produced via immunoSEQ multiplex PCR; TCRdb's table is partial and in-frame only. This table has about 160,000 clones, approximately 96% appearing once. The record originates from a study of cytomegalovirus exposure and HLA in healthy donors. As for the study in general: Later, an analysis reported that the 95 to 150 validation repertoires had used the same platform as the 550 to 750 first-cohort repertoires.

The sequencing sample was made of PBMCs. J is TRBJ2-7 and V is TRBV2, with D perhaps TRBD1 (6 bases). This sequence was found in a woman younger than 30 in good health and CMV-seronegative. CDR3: CASTPVDRNYEQYF. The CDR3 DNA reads TGTGCCAGCACCCCCGTTGACAGGAACTACGAGCAGTACTTC.